The rows below give T cell receptor beta chains drawn from one sample of a study of response to subunit inactivated influenza vaccine. Each CDR3 protein is one row after TCRdb ran MiXCR on the RT-PCR reads. The sample shows about 190,000 distinct CDR3 sequences, approximately 15% of them seen only once. Source: CD8+ T cells sorted from PBMCs, taken more than 4 days after vaccination. The receptors stem from a man aged 50-59 years who received an inactivated influenza vaccine. Both conserved end residues are part of each CDR3. D genes are given only for firm matches. For some rows the clone size is stated as once, few or many, or as a class when expanded; others skip it.

>TRBD2|few|TRBJ2-1|TRBV19
CASSTWVRTSGTDLHEQFF
TGTGCCAGTAGTACCTGGGTCCGGACTAGCGGGACCGACCTCCATGAGCAGTTCTTC
>TRBD2|few|TRBJ2-1|TRBV7-9
CASSLGSGRLNEQFF
TGTGCCAGCAGCTTAGGAAGCGGGAGATTGAATGAGCAGTTCTTC
>NA|many|TRBJ2-7|TRBV24-1
CATSDEGQRRYF
TGTGCCACCAGTGATGAGGGCCAGAGGAGGTACTTC
>TRBD2|many|TRBJ2-3|TRBV29-1
CSVQRLAGTDTQYF
TGCAGCGTTCAGCGACTAGCGGGGACAGATACGCAGTATTTT
>NA|many|TRBJ2-2|TRBV12-3/TRBV12-4
CASTRQVGVPTGELFF
TGTGCCAGCACAAGACAAGTTGGGGTCCCCACCGGGGAGCTGTTTTTT
>NA|NA|TRBJ2-1|TRBV11-2
CASSQGPSGNNEQFF
TGTGCCAGCAGCCAGGGGCCTAGCGGTAACAATGAGCAGTTCTTC
>NA|NA|TRBJ2-7|TRBV4-3
CASSQDIGGVREQYF
TGCGCCAGCAGCCAAGATATCGGAGGGGTCCGCGAGCAGTACTTC
>TRBD1|NA|TRBJ2-1|TRBV10-3
CAISESGQGAREQFF
TGTGCCATCAGTGAAAGCGGACAGGGGGCTAGAGAGCAGTTCTTC
>NA|NA|TRBJ2-5|TRBV9
CASSVEAGGVETQYF
TGTGCCAGCAGCGTAGAAGCTGGGGGCGTAGAGACCCAGTACTTC
>TRBD1|NA|TRBJ2-7|TRBV9
CASSTGQGSSYEQYF
TGTGCCAGCAGCACAGGACAGGGAAGCTCCTACGAGCAGTACTTC
>NA|few|TRBJ2-3|TRBV20-1
CSAKMWGDTQYF
TGCAGTGCAAAAATGTGGGGAGATACGCAGTATTTT
>NA|many|TRBJ2-1|TRBV7-6
CASSPLYNEQFF
TGTGCCAGCAGCCCTTTATACAATGAGCAGTTCTTC
>NA|NA|TRBJ2-4|TRBV4-1
CASSKGGASFENIQYF
TGCGCCAGCAGCAAAGGGGGGGCCTCTTTCGAAAACATTCAGTACTTC
>TRBD1|NA|TRBJ2-7|TRBV25-1
CASRRDRDTYEQYF
TGTGCCAGCAGACGGGACAGGGATACCTACGAGCAGTACTTC
>NA|many|TRBJ2-7|TRBV7-9
CASSPPNFYEQYF
TGTGCCAGCAGCCCCCCTAACTTCTACGAGCAGTACTTC
>NA|few|TRBJ1-2|TRBV10-3
CAISESRGYSANYGYTF
TGTGCCATCAGTGAGTCGAGAGGGTACAGTGCTAACTATGGCTACACCTTC
>NA|NA|TRBJ1-2|TRBV12-3/TRBV12-4
CASSFPGYYGYTF
TGTGCCAGCAGTTTTCCCGGGTACTATGGCTACACCTTC
>NA|NA|TRBJ2-7|TRBV5-1
CASSLEPPGWHEQYF
TGCGCCAGCAGCTTGGAACCACCCGGTTGGCACGAGCAGTACTTC
>NA|NA|TRBJ2-7|TRBV3-1
CASSQEEGPYYEQYF
TGTGCCAGCAGCCAAGAGGAGGGGCCGTACTACGAGCAGTACTTC
>NA|many|TRBJ2-5|TRBV29-1
CSVEDFAGEETQYF
TGCAGCGTTGAAGATTTCGCAGGGGAAGAGACCCAGTACTTC
>NA|NA|TRBJ2-7|TRBV10-3
CAISYRKEYEQYF
TGTGCCATCAGCTACAGGAAAGAGTACGAGCAGTACTTC
>NA|NA|TRBJ2-7|TRBV6-1
CASRPGWIREQYF
TGTGCCAGCAGGCCGGGGTGGATTAGGGAGCAGTACTTC
>TRBD2|NA|TRBJ2-1|TRBV10-3
CAISEQGSSGPGNNEQFF
TGTGCCATCAGTGAGCAGGGATCTAGCGGACCAGGTAACAATGAGCAGTTCTTC
>NA|NA|TRBJ2-1|TRBV6-2/TRBV6-3
CASSYGGATFYNEQFF
TGTGCCAGCAGTTACGGGGGGGCCACTTTTTACAATGAGCAGTTCTTC
>TRBD2|NA|TRBJ2-1|TRBV7-8
CASSLAVRLAGGRSDEQFF
TGTGCCAGCAGCTTAGCAGTCAGGCTAGCGGGGGGGCGTAGTGATGAGCAGTTCTTC
>TRBD1|NA|TRBJ2-1|TRBV5-5
CASSSGTGFFEQFF
TGTGCCAGCAGCTCCGGGACAGGGTTTTTTGAGCAGTTCTTC
>NA|NA|TRBJ1-3|TRBV9
CASSVGQGSGNTIYF
TGTGCCAGCAGCGTAGGCCAAGGCTCTGGAAACACCATATATTTT
>TRBD1|NA|TRBJ1-6|TRBV2
CATLGGGRSSYNSPLHF
TGTGCCACCTTGGGAGGGGGCAGGAGCTCCTATAATTCACCCCTCCACTTT
>TRBD2|NA|TRBJ2-3|TRBV20-1
CSARDEIAGVTTDTQYF
TGCAGTGCTAGAGATGAAATTGCGGGGGTAACCACAGATACGCAGTATTTT
>TRBD1|many|TRBJ2-7|TRBV2
CASKQGFSYEQYF
TGTGCCAGCAAACAGGGGTTTTCCTACGAGCAGTACTTC
>TRBD2|NA|TRBJ2-1|TRBV5-5
CASSSLAGGPNEQFF
TGTGCCAGCAGCTCACTAGCGGGGGGGCCCAATGAGCAGTTCTTC
>NA|few|TRBJ2-1|TRBV5-5
CASSLSVTYSYNEQFF
TGTGCCAGCAGCCTTTCCGTGACTTACTCCTACAATGAGCAGTTCTTC
>NA|few|TRBJ2-3|TRBV29-1
CSVDLGSRTDTQYF
TGCAGCGTTGATTTAGGGAGCCGCACAGATACGCAGTATTTT
>TRBD1|many|TRBJ2-1|TRBV4-1
CASSQRQGYNEQFF
TGCGCCAGCAGCCAAAGACAGGGCTACAATGAGCAGTTCTTC
>TRBD2|few|TRBJ2-1|TRBV4-3
CASSQGISGRYEQFF
TGCGCCAGCAGCCAAGGCATTAGCGGGAGGTATGAGCAGTTCTTC
>NA|NA|TRBJ2-7|TRBV7-2
CASSLVPGNYEQYF
TGTGCCAGCAGCTTAGTTCCAGGGAACTACGAGCAGTACTTC
>NA|NA|TRBJ1-4|TRBV20-1
CSAREPSNEKLFF
TGCAGTGCTAGAGAGCCCTCTAATGAAAAACTGTTTTTT
>TRBD2|NA|TRBJ2-1|TRBV4-2
CASSRERGGWNEQFF
TGTGCCAGCAGCCGAGAGCGGGGGGGCTGGAATGAGCAGTTCTTC
>NA|few|TRBJ2-3|TRBV11-2
CASSLGPRYTQYF
TGTGCCAGCAGCTTAGGGCCCAGGTATACGCAGTATTTT
>TRBD2|NA|TRBJ2-1|TRBV6-1
CASSETWREGNNEQFF
TGTGCCAGCAGTGAAACATGGAGGGAGGGTAACAATGAGCAGTTCTTC
>NA|many|TRBJ2-1|TRBV10-3
CAISEGNEQFF
TGTGCCATCAGTGAGGGTAATGAGCAGTTCTTC
>NA|NA|TRBJ2-1|TRBV4-3
CASSQDARGRYSYNEQFF
TGCGCCAGCAGCCAAGACGCCAGAGGGCGATACTCCTACAATGAGCAGTTCTTC
>NA|few|TRBJ2-3|TRBV10-2
CASSESIADTQYF
TGCGCCAGCAGTGAGTCGATAGCCGATACGCAGTATTTT
>TRBD1|many|TRBJ2-7|TRBV27
CASSGQDRVIGEQYF
TGTGCCAGCAGTGGGCAGGACAGGGTGATAGGGGAGCAGTACTTC
>TRBD2|few|TRBJ2-2|TRBV6-1
CASSDLAGTGELFF
TGTGCCAGCAGTGACCTAGCGGGCACCGGGGAGCTGTTTTTT
>TRBD2|few|TRBJ2-1|TRBV12-3/TRBV12-4
CASSQGRTSADNEQFF
TGTGCCAGCAGCCAGGGACGGACTAGCGCCGACAATGAGCAGTTCTTC
>TRBD2|few|TRBJ2-1|TRBV10-3
CAISPTSGSMFF
TGTGCCATCAGCCCGACTAGCGGGAGTATGTTCTTC
>NA|NA|TRBJ2-4|TRBV11-2
CASSLSRGMASGIQYF
TGTGCCAGCAGCTTATCTCGGGGGATGGCTAGTGGCATTCAGTACTTC
>NA|many|TRBJ2-5|TRBV28
CASTEQGGQETQYF
TGTGCCAGCACCGAACAGGGAGGCCAAGAGACCCAGTACTTC
>TRBD1|NA|TRBJ1-1|TRBV5-1
CASSSTGAVAEAFF
TGCGCCAGCAGCTCAACAGGGGCAGTAGCTGAAGCTTTCTTT
>NA|NA|TRBJ2-7|TRBV5-4
CASSLGVLDEQYF
TGTGCCAGCAGCTTGGGGGTTCTGGACGAGCAGTACTTC
>TRBD1|many|TRBJ2-1|TRBV6-2/TRBV6-3
CASSYGDRDANEQFF
TGTGCCAGCAGTTACGGCGACAGGGATGCAAATGAGCAGTTCTTC
>TRBD2|NA|TRBJ2-1|TRBV7-6
CASSLAAAGGYNEQFF
TGTGCCAGCAGCTTAGCGGCGGCGGGGGGATACAATGAGCAGTTCTTC
>TRBD2|many|TRBJ2-7|TRBV28
CASSHLGLAGVSYEQYF
TGTGCCAGCAGTCACTTGGGACTAGCGGGAGTTTCTTACGAGCAGTACTTC
>NA|many|TRBJ2-3|TRBV7-9
CAASGTGLRTDTQYF
TGTGCCGCTTCGGGGACGGGCCTGCGCACAGATACGCAGTATTTT
>NA|few|TRBJ1-1|TRBV30
CAWSFGLVGSEAFF
TGTGCCTGGAGTTTTGGACTGGTCGGATCTGAAGCTTTCTTT
>TRBD2|few|TRBJ2-1|TRBV11-2
CASSPRTSGAYNEQFF
TGTGCCAGCAGCCCCCGAACTAGCGGGGCCTACAATGAGCAGTTCTTC
>TRBD1|few|TRBJ2-5|TRBV9
CASSVGDRVQETQYF
TGTGCCAGCAGCGTAGGGGACAGGGTGCAAGAGACCCAGTACTTC